This T cell receptor beta chain came from a study of T cells in Graves' hyperthyroidism and ophthalmopathy. The source material, RNA transcripts, was used to amplify TCR beta CDR3 regions. TCR CDR3 underwent first-round RT-PCR with the HTBI primer set. TCRdb fed the multiplex PCR reads into MiXCR, producing one record per CDR3 protein. The table lists a few hundred thousand distinct CDR3 sequences, over 12% of them singletons, with about 20% in the top ten. The germline CDR1 and CDR2 sequences are MNHNS and SASEGT. Trimming cost V 6 bases and J 4 bases; bases outside gene matches: 10. The CDR3 runs to 16 residues.

The TCR comes from a woman aged 60-70 years with Graves' ophthalmopathy. The chain combines TRBV6-1 with TRBJ1-1; TRBD1 agrees at 11 bases. Sequences were obtained from blood. The CDR3 DNA reads as TGTGCCAGCAGAAGACGGACAGGGGGCGAAGCCACTGAAGCTTTCTTT. Protein product: CASRRRTGGEATEAFF.